Sequencing of this T cell receptor beta chain was carried out in a study of cytomegalovirus exposure and HLA in healthy donors. Across the study: Researchers previously reported finding fewer than 120 million unique TCR beta sequences from roughly 200 million T cells. Findings and limits, study-wide: A later analysis, which compared TCR beta chains of equal frequency, found the HLA-associated ones more clonally expanded. In a later analysis, V- and J-gene trimming of beta chains associated with a DCLRE1C missense variant, replicated independently.

Germline CDR1 is LGHNA and CDR2 is YNFKEQ. The CDR3 contains 11 residues. This clone was seen a few times. Its antigen is currently unknown. The junction shows a germline mismatch at one end, possibly a read error. It was healthy bone marrow donors who served as donors. Amplification used 60 Vbeta primers and 13 Jbeta primers. The repertoire was sequenced with immunoSEQ multiplex PCR; TCRdb's copy has only in-frame clones and lacks some. This table has under 150,000 clones, roughly 80% appearing once. The sequence was collected from a woman in her forties in good health and CMV-seropositive. The chain couples TRBV4-2 to TRBJ2-7; 7 bases are a match to TRBD1. The specimen was PBMCs. The CDR3 sequence: CASSFTGVVVF. In DNA, the CDR3 is TGTGCCAGCAGCTTCACAGGGGTTGTCGTCTTC.